These 31 T cell receptor beta chains originate from one sample sequenced in a study of post-analysis software for immune sequencing data. Unique molecular identifiers had been added to the TCR beta cDNA libraries. Each CDR3 protein gets one entry after TCRdb re-called the PCR reads with MiXCR. The sample lists about 540,000 distinct CDR3 sequences; around a third were seen once. The antigens for these receptors are not known. General study findings and limits: Patients carried a handful of TRBV segments more frequently than controls did, and TRBV5-6, TRBV5-1 and TRBV20-1 were among them.

Sequenced sample: blood. These receptors were collected from a girl aged 2-17 years with multiple sclerosis.

This clonotype was seen at least ten times. The V and J genes are TRBV5-1 and TRBJ1-6; D is uncertain. Germline values: CDR1 SGHRS, CDR2 YFSETQ. V gave up 0 bases and J gave up 9 bases, with 16 bases separating them. The CDR3 covers 16 residues. The CDR3 is CASSLDPVGGGSPLHF. DNA for the CDR3: TGCGCCAGCAGCTTGGATCCGGTCGGCGGCGGTTCACCCCTCCACTTT. The variable domain in full, with the rest retrieved from reference TRBV5-1 and TRBJ1-6, is KAGVTQTPRYLIKTRGQQVTLSCSPISGHRSVSWYQQTPGQGLQFLFEYFSETQRNKGNFPGRFSGRQFSNSRSEMNVSTLELGDSALYLCASSLDPVGGGSPLHFGNGTRLTVT.

This clonotype has a handful of counts. V gene TRBV6-5 combines with J gene TRBJ1-2; D is undetermined. The germline V gene encodes CDR1 MNHEY and CDR2 SVGAGI. V dropped 6 bases and J dropped 5 bases, with 10 bases sitting between them. The CDR3 totals 12 residues. The CDR3, as DNA: TGTGCCAGCAGAAGCCAAGGGTATGGCTACACCTTC. Its translation is CASRSQGYGYTF.

The table lists this clonotype with a few counts. V is TRBV5-6 and J is TRBJ2-7; TRBD1 matches at 8 bases. This CDR3 has 13 residues. Germline CDR1 and CDR2: SGHDT and YYEEEE. V lost 5 bases to trimming and J lost 5 bases; unmatched junction nucleotides: 6. The CDR3 region has the DNA TGTGCCAGCAGTCTGGACAGGGTAAACGAGCAGTACTTC. Translating gives CASSLDRVNEQYF.

The chain uses TRBV27 and TRBJ1-2; D not certain. The CDR3 loop spans 13 amino acids. The germline V gene encodes CDR1 MNHEY and CDR2 SMNVEV (reference sequence). Deletions cut 5 bases from V and 3 bases from J, with 10 bases between. The CDR3 DNA is TGTGCCAGCAGTATGGGTGGACACTATGGCTACACCTTC. Its protein is CASSMGGHYGYTF.

This clonotype was seen more than once but under ten times. The CDR3 DNA is TGCGCCAGCAACGGACTAGCGGGGGGCCAAGAGACCCAGTACTTC. Amino acid sequence: CASNGLAGGQETQYF. V is TRBV5-1 and J is TRBJ2-5, with 14 bases matching TRBD2. V lost 6 bases and J lost 1; bases outside the gene matches: 2. The germline CDR1 and CDR2 sequences are SGHRS and YFSETQ. This CDR3 spans 15 amino acids. The variable domain in full, completed from reference TRBV5-1 and TRBJ2-5, reads KAGVTQTPRYLIKTRGQQVTLSCSPISGHRSVSWYQQTPGQGLQFLFEYFSETQRNKGNFPGRFSGRQFSNSRSEMNVSTLELGDSALYLCASNGLAGGQETQYFGPGTRLLVL.

This clonotype appeared a few times. The gene calls are TRBV3-1 and TRBJ2-5, with D perhaps TRBD2 (5 bases). The J call may not be correct, given that the DNA end is closer to TRBJ2-7. The CDR3 totals 14 residues. CDR1 and CDR2 (germline): LGHDT, YNNKEL (reference sequence). CDR3 coding DNA: TGTGCCAGCAGCCAAGATCAGCGGTTCGACGAGCAGTACTTC. This codes for CASSQDQRFDEQYF.

Only a few counts were recorded for this clonotype. This sequence joins TRBV10-3 and TRBJ2-5; 15 bases line up with TRBD2. The last part of the DNA fits TRBJ2-7 better; the J call may be wrong. Germline loops: CDR1 ENHRY, CDR2 SYGVKD. The CDR3 consists of 18 residues. For the CDR3, the DNA is TGTGCCATCAGTGCGGGACTAGCGGGGGGCTCACACGAATACGAGCAGTACTTC. Translated, it gives CAISAGLAGGSHEYEQYF.

This clonotype has only a few counts. The J gene is TRBJ1-2, the V gene TRBV29-1; D not resolved. Trimming removed 2 bases from V and 4 bases from J, with 11 bases in between. Germline V gives CDR1 SQVTM, CDR2 ANQGSEA. The CDR3 extends over 13 amino acids. The CDR3 nucleotides read TGCAGCGTTGAAATAGAGCAGGTCTATGGCTACACCTTC. This gives the protein CSVEIEQVYGYTF.

The chain uses TRBV4-1 and TRBJ1-1; D uncertain. Per the germline V gene, CDR1 is MGHRA and CDR2 is YSYEKL. Deletions cut 5 bases from V and 0 bases from J, with 10 bases between. This CDR3 is built from 14 residues. CDR3 sequence: CASSYGVMNTEAFF. DNA for the CDR3: TGCGCCAGCAGCTACGGAGTAATGAACACTGAAGCTTTCTTT.

This clonotype showed up many times. One junction end disagrees with the germline gene, perhaps due to a read error. The V and J genes are TRBV5-1 and TRBJ1-4, with D unresolved. Germline V gives CDR1 SGHRS, CDR2 YFSETQ. The length of the CDR3 is 13 residues. The CDR3 sequence is CASSLRGNEKLFF. DNA of the CDR3: TGTGCCAGCAGCCTCCGGGGTAATGAAAAACTGTTTTTT.

This clonotype has just a few counts. This chain uses TRBV2 with TRBJ2-5; 7 nucleotides line up with TRBD2. Germline V gene lookup returns CDR1 SNHLY and CDR2 FYNNEI. Germline trimming cut 7 bases from V and 3 bases from J; bases unmatched to any gene: 2. CDR3 size: 12 residues. CDR3: CASKLAEETQYF. The CDR3 nucleotides are TGTGCCAGCAAGCTAGCGGAAGAGACCCAGTACTTC. Full variable domain (missing parts from reference TRBV2 and TRBJ2-5): EPEVTQTPSHQVTQMGQEVILRCVPISNHLYFYWYRQILGQKVEFLVSFYNNEISEKSEIFDDQFSVERPDGSNFTLKIRSTKLEDSAMYFCASKLAEETQYFGPGTRLLVL.

The V call is TRBV3-1, the J call TRBJ1-4, with TRBD1 matching 9 bases. This CDR3 region has 14 residues. Germline assignment: CDR1 LGHDT and CDR2 YNNKEL (reference sequence). Unmatched junction bases numbered 7, after V lost 6 bases and J lost 8 bases. CDR3 in DNA: TGTGCCAGCAGACCACAGGGGGCCTGGGAAAAACTGTTTTTT. As protein: CASRPQGAWEKLFF. The complete variable domain, with remaining parts taken from reference TRBV3-1 and TRBJ1-4, reads DTAVSQTPKYLVTQMGNDKSIKCEQNLGHDTMYWYKQDSKKFLKIMFSYNNKELIINETVPNRFSPKSPDKAHLNLHINSLELGDSAVYFCASRPQGAWEKLFFGSGTQLSVL.

The V and J genes are TRBV6-5 and TRBJ2-3; D not resolved. V lost 6 bases to trimming and J lost 1 base, with 17 bases between them. Looked up from germline, CDR1 is MNHEY and CDR2 is SVGAGI. The CDR3 is made up of 16 amino acids. CDR3 bases: TGTGCCAGCAGCCCAAAGCGTCCCCTTGGCACAGATACGCAGTATTTT. The encoded protein is CASSPKRPLGTDTQYF.

The V gene is TRBV10-3, the J gene TRBJ2-7; 13 bases fit TRBD2. CDR3 length: 15 residues. Per germline, CDR1 ENHRY and CDR2 SYGVKD. V dropped 8 bases and J dropped 4; count of bases not matched to a gene: 8. The CDR3 spells CAIGGLAGDSYEQYF. CDR3 DNA sequence: TGTGCCATCGGAGGACTAGCGGGGGACAGTTACGAGCAGTACTTC.

The V call is TRBV4-2, the J call TRBJ1-2, with D uncertain. Germline lookup yields CDR1 LGHNA and CDR2 YNFKEQ. V lost 3 bases to trimming and J lost 4 bases, with 18 bases between them. CDR3 length: 16 residues. This CDR3 reads CASSQTGADTRYGYTF. The CDR3 DNA follows: TGTGCCAGCAGCCAGACGGGCGCCGATACCCGCTATGGCTACACCTTC.

The rearrangement uses TRBV7-3 and TRBJ1-6; a weak D match, TRBD1 (5 bases). CDR3 size: 16 residues. The germline V and J ends were trimmed by 2 bases and 6 bases, with 14 bases remaining between them. Germline V gene sequence: CDR1 SGHTA, CDR2 FQGTGA. The CDR3 protein is CASSLSAGNGNSPLHF. Written as DNA, the CDR3 is TGTGCCAGCAGCTTATCCGCAGGGAATGGTAATTCACCCCTCCACTTT.

This clonotype was detected only a few times. The V gene is TRBV5-5, the J gene TRBJ1-3, with D uncertain. Trimming shortened V by 4 bases and J by 0 bases, and 14 bases separated the two germline ends. CDR1 and CDR2 (germline): SGHKS, YYEKEE (reference sequence). This CDR3 is built from 16 residues. In DNA, the CDR3 is TGTGCCAGCAGCCGGGCAGTTTCTTTCTCTGGAAACACCATATATTTT. Its protein product is CASSRAVSFSGNTIYF.

This chain connects TRBV7-2 to TRBJ1-2, with a weak D call TRBD1 (6 bases). The CDR3 extends over 16 amino acids. Germline V gives CDR1 SGHTA, CDR2 FQGNSA. Trimming removed 5 bases from V and 2 bases from J, with 18 bases in between. CDR3 sequence: CASSPAPGEGNYGYTF. CDR3 sequence (DNA): TGTGCCAGCAGCCCAGCCCCAGGGGAAGGAAACTATGGCTACACCTTC.

The V and J genes are TRBV19 and TRBJ2-5; TRBD1 agrees at 7 bases. J gave up 2 bases and V 4 bases, and 7 bases lay outside the gene matches. Germline assignment: CDR1 LNHDA and CDR2 SQIVND (reference sequence). The length of the CDR3 is 15 residues. Written as DNA, the CDR3 is TGTGCCAGTAGTACGTCCGGGACAGAGCAAGAGACCCAGTACTTC. It is translated as CASSTSGTEQETQYF.

The V call is TRBV7-9, the J call TRBJ2-7; 8 positions match TRBD1. Trimming cost V 4 bases and J 0 bases; bases outside gene matches: 5. This CDR3 spans 15 amino acids. Germline CDR1 SEHNR, CDR2 FQNEAQ (reference sequence). The DNA for the CDR3 is TGTGCCAGCAGCTGGTTTGGGACAGGCTCCTACGAGCAGTACTTC. Translation gives CASSWFGTGSYEQYF.

This clonotype was counted only a few times. The chain links TRBV20-1 to TRBJ1-4, with a weak D call TRBD1 (5 bases). Germline lookup yields CDR1 DFQATT and CDR2 SNEGSKA (reference sequence). This CDR3 region has 14 residues. V was clipped by 0 bases and J by 8 bases, with 13 bases between them. The CDR3 protein is CSARDAQGGEKLFF. Written as DNA, the CDR3 is TGCAGTGCTAGAGATGCCCAGGGCGGGGAAAAACTGTTTTTT.

This chain links TRBV3-1 with TRBJ2-7; 10 bases align to TRBD1. Germline trimming cut 1 base from V and 2 bases from J; bases unmatched to any gene: 5. The germline CDR1 and CDR2 sequences are LGHDT and YNNKEL (reference sequence). The CDR3 totals 16 residues. For the CDR3, the DNA is TGTGCCAGCAGCCAAGCCTTGGGGACAGGGGCCTACGAGCAGTACTTC. Encoded protein: CASSQALGTGAYEQYF.

The V call is TRBV20-1, the J call TRBJ1-1; D is ambiguous. Trimming stripped 3 bases from V and 1 base from J, with 12 bases between. The CDR3 is 14 residues long. CDR1 is DFQATT, CDR2 SNEGSKA, per germline (reference sequence). The CDR3 bases are TGCAGTGCTAGCCAAGGAGGATCGAACACTGAAGCTTTCTTT. Its protein product is CSASQGGSNTEAFF.

This clonotype was seen a few times. The chain has TRBV20-1 and TRBJ2-3; TRBD2 matches 8 bases. The CDR3 runs to 14 residues. V was pared by 1 base and J by 4 bases, with 4 bases of the junction left unmatched. Germline assignment: CDR1 DFQATT and CDR2 SNEGSKA (reference sequence). CDR3 protein: CSARVTAGADTQYF. DNA for the CDR3: TGCAGTGCTAGAGTTACAGCGGGGGCAGATACGCAGTATTTT.

There are a few counts of this clonotype. The chain has TRBV10-3 and TRBJ2-7; 11 bases fit TRBD2. In germline, CDR1 is ENHRY, CDR2 SYGVKD. This CDR3 has 14 amino acids. V shed 10 bases, J shed 3 bases, and the junction held 8 bases outside the gene matches. The CDR3 here is CATIAGGTLYEQYF. In nucleotides, the CDR3 is TGTGCCACAATAGCGGGGGGGACCCTCTACGAGCAGTACTTC.

The chain employs TRBV20-1 and TRBJ2-7; 7 bases map to TRBD2. The end of the DNA fits TRBJ2-5 better, so the J call may be wrong. CDR3 length equals 13 residues. Per the germline V gene, CDR1 is DFQATT and CDR2 is SNEGSKA (reference sequence). The CDR3 region is CSARGGGPETQYF. The CDR3 DNA follows: TGCAGTGCTAGGGGGGGGGGACCAGAGACCCAGTACTTC.

The J gene is TRBJ2-5, the V gene TRBV20-1, with D tentatively TRBD1 or TRBD2 (5 bases each). Germline CDR1 DFQATT, CDR2 SNEGSKA (reference sequence). The CDR3 is made up of 15 amino acids. V lost 6 bases and J 7 bases, leaving 24 bases between the germline ends. CDR3: CSASQSGASRGTQYF. CDR3 sequence (DNA): TGCAGTGCCAGTCAATCCGGGGCATCCCGGGGGACCCAGTACTTC.

CDR3 protein: CASSQDFNRADYGYTF. As DNA, the CDR3 is TGCGCCAGCAGCCAAGATTTTAACAGGGCGGACTATGGCTACACCTTC. The gene calls are TRBV4-1 and TRBJ1-2; the D gene is possibly TRBD1 (6 bases). V was cut by 0 bases and J by 3 bases, with 14 bases left in between. The CDR3 runs to 16 residues. CDR1 and CDR2 from the germline V gene are MGHRA and YSYEKL.

The gene calls are TRBV5-1 and TRBJ2-1; D possibly corresponds to TRBD2 (6 bases). V lost 6 bases and J lost 0, with 10 bases in between. The CDR3 sequence is 14 residues long. From germline, CDR1 is SGHRS and CDR2 YFSETQ. CDR3 nucleotides: TGCGCCAGCACCGGGAGCACCTCCTACAATGAGCAGTTCTTC. Protein product: CASTGSTSYNEQFF. Filled out from reference TRBV5-1 and TRBJ2-1, the complete variable domain reads KAGVTQTPRYLIKTRGQQVTLSCSPISGHRSVSWYQQTPGQGLQFLFEYFSETQRNKGNFPGRFSGRQFSNSRSEMNVSTLELGDSALYLCASTGSTSYNEQFFGPGTRLTVL.

This clonotype was seen once. The V gene is TRBV28, the J gene TRBJ2-2; D ambiguous. CDR3 length equals 14 residues. The germline CDR1 and CDR2 sequences are MDHEN and SYDVKM. Deletions cut 4 bases from V and 0 bases from J, with 6 bases between. The CDR3 nucleotides read TGTGCCAGCAGTTGGACGGCGAACACCGGGGAGCTGTTTTTT. Amino acids: CASSWTANTGELFF.

This clonotype was detected a few times. Here the CDR3 reads CSVSRDSSYNEQFF. The CDR3 coding sequence is TGCAGCGTCAGCAGGGACAGCTCCTACAATGAGCAGTTCTTC. The chain uses TRBV29-1 and TRBJ2-1; 7 bases match TRBD1. V was pared by 6 bases and J by 0 bases, with 5 bases of the junction left unmatched. This CDR3 region has 14 residues. Germline V gene lookup returns CDR1 SQVTM and CDR2 ANQGSEA.